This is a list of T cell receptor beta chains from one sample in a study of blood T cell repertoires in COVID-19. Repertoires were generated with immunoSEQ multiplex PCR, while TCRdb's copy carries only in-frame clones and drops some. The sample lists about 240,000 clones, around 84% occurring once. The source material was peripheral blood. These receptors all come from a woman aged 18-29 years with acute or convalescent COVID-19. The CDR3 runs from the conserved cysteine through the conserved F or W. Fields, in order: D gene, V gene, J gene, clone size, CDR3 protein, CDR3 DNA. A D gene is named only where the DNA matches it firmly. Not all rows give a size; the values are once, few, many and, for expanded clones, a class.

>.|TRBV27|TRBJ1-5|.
CASSPNHVYSNQPQHF
TGTGCCAGCAGTCCCAACCATGTCTATAGCAATCAGCCCCAGCATTTT
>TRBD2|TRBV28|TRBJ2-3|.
CASSQVRTSVSF
TGTGCCAGCAGCCAGGTCCGGACTAGCGTTTCTTTT
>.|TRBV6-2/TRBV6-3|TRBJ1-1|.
CASSTQTGNTEAFF
TGTGCCAGCAGTACCCAGACAGGGAACACTGAAGCTTTCTTT
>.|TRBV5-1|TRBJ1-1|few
CASSFVGGNTEAFF
TGCGCCAGCAGCTTCGTAGGGGGGAACACTGAAGCTTTCTTT
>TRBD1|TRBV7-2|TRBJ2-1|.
CASSLEAGGTDEQFF
TGTGCCAGCAGCTTAGAGGCAGGGGGCACGGATGAGCAGTTCTTC
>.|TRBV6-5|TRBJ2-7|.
CASRGTSDRNYEQYF
TGTGCCAGCAGGGGTACTAGCGACAGGAACTACGAGCAGTACTTC
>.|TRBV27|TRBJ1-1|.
CASSLQQGLNTEAFF
TGTGCCAGCAGTTTACAACAGGGCTTGAACACTGAAGCTTTCTTT
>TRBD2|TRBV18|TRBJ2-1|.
CASSPPGASGGSYNEQFF
TGTGCCAGCTCACCACCCGGGGCTAGCGGGGGCTCCTACAATGAGCAGTTCTTC
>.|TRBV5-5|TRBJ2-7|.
CASSLGAPWGAYEQYF
TGTGCCAGCAGCTTGGGGGCCCCCTGGGGGGCCTACGAGCAGTACTTC
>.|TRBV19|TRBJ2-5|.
CASSLMGADQETQYF
TGTGCCAGTAGCCTCATGGGCGCAGACCAAGAGACCCAGTACTTC
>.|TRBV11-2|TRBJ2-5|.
CASSLPSAISETQYF
TGTGCCAGCAGTCTGCCTAGCGCTATCTCGGAGACCCAGTACTTC
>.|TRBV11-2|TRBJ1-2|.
CASSLDLGDYANYGYTF
TGTGCCAGCAGCTTAGATCTTGGGGACTACGCTAACTATGGCTACACCTTC
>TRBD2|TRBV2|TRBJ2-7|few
CASHKPSGSPEQYF
TGTGCCAGCCACAAACCCAGCGGGAGCCCCGAGCAGTACTTC
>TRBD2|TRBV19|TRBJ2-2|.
CASSVGLAGFGELFF
TGTGCCAGTAGTGTGGGACTAGCGGGTTTCGGGGAGCTGTTTTTT
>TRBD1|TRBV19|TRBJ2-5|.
CASSPTGVWETQYF
TGTGCCAGTAGCCCGACAGGGGTTTGGGAGACCCAGTACTTC
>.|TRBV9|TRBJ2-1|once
CASSVGGQDNEQFF
TGTGCCAGCAGCGTAGGGGGGCAGGACAATGAGCAGTTCTTC
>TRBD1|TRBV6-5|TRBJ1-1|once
CASSYGAGQGITEAFF
TGTGCCAGCAGTTACGGAGCGGGACAGGGGATAACTGAAGCTTTCTTT
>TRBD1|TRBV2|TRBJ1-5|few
CASSTDRGSPPEPQHF
TGTGCCAGCAGTACCGACAGGGGTTCACCTCCGGAGCCCCAGCATTTT
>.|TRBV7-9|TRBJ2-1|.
CASGEGRGHNEQFF
TGTGCCAGTGGGGAAGGCAGGGGCCACAATGAGCAGTTCTTC
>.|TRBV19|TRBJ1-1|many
CASSIDLRGGTEAFF
TGTGCCAGTAGTATAGATCTGCGAGGGGGCACTGAAGCTTTCTTT
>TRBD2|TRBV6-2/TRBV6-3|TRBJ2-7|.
CASSYPDDGSGSWGYEQYF
TGTGCCAGCAGTTACCCGGACGATGGTAGCGGGAGTTGGGGCTACGAGCAGTACTTC
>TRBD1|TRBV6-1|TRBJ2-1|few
CASSVGTGRTNNEQFF
TGTGCCAGCAGTGTGGGGACAGGTCGGACTAACAATGAGCAGTTCTTC
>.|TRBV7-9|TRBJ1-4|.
CASSLGVRGEKLFF
TGTGCCAGCAGCTTAGGGGTTCGGGGGGAAAAACTGTTTTTT
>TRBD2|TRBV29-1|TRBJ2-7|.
CSVASTSGDSSYEQYF
TGCAGCGTTGCCTCGACTAGCGGGGACAGCTCCTACGAGCAGTACTTC
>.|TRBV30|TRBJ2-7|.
CAWSVNRPYEQYF
TGTGCCTGGAGTGTAAACAGACCCTACGAGCAGTACTTC
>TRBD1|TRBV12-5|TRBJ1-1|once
CASGKGQPLTAEAFF
TGTGCTAGTGGCAAGGGACAGCCGCTTACCGCTGAAGCTTTCTTT
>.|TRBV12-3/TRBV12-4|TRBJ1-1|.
CASSFSGGTEAFF
TGTGCCAGCAGTTTCTCCGGGGGCACTGAAGCTTTCTTT
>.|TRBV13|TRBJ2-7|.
CASSPNQIAEQYF
TGTGCCAGCAGCCCTAATCAAATAGCCGAGCAGTACTTC
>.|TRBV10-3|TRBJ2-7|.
CAIREGGGYEQYF
TGTGCCATCCGCGAGGGGGGGGGATACGAGCAGTACTTC
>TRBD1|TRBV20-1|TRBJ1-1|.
CSAKTGTEAFF
TGCAGTGCAAAGACAGGGACTGAAGCTTTCTTT
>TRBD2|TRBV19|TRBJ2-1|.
CASSIWTSGTSGEQFF
TGTGCCAGTAGTATATGGACTAGCGGGACATCGGGTGAGCAGTTCTTC
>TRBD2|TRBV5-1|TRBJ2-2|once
CASSQGLAGGYTGELFF
TGCGCCAGCAGCCAAGGACTAGCGGGAGGGTACACCGGGGAGCTGTTTTTT
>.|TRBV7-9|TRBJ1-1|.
CASSLYGNRNTEAFF
TGTGCCAGCAGCTTATACGGCAACAGGAACACTGAAGCTTTCTTT